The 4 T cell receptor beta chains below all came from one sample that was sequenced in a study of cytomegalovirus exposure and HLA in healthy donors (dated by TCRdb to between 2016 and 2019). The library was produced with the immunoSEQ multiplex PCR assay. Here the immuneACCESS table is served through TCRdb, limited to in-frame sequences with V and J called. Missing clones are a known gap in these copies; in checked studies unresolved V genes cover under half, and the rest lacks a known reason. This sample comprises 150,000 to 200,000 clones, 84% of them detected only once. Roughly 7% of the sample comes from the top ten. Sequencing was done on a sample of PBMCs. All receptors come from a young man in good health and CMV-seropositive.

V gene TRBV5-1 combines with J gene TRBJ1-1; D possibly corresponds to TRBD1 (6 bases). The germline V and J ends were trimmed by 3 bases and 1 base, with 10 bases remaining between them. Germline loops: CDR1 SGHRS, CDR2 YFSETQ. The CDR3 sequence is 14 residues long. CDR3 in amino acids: CASSWTDQNTEAFF. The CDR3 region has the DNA TGCGCCAGCAGCTGGACAGACCAGAACACTGAAGCTTTCTTT.

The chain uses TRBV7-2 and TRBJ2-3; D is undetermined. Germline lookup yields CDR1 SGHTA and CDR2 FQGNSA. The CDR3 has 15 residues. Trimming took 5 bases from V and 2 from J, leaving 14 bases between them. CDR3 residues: CASSPLRITTDTQYF. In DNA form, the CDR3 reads TGTGCCAGCAGCCCCTTGCGGATAACCACAGATACGCAGTATTTT.

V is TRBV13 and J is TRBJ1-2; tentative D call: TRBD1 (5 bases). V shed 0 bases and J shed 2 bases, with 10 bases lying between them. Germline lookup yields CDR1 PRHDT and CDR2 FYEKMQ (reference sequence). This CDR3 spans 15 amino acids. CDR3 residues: CASSLGTDINYGYTF. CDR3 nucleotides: TGTGCCAGCAGCTTAGGAACGGACATAAACTATGGCTACACCTTC.

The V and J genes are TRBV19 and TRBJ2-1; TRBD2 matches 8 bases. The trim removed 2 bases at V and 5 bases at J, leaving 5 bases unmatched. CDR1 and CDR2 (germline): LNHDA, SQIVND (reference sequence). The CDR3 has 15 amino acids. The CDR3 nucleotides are TGTGCCAGTAGTATACCCAGCGGGAGCCACAATGAGCAGTTCTTC. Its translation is CASSIPSGSHNEQFF.